Listed below are T cell receptor beta chains from one sample, sequenced in a study of blood T cell repertoires in COVID-19. Profiled with immunoSEQ multiplex PCR; TCRdb holds only in-frame clones, not every one. The sample yields under 300,000 clones, 84% seen once. Sequencing input: peripheral blood. These receptors were taken from a man between 40 and 49 years old who had recovered from COVID-19. Each CDR3 is given with its conserved first and last residue. The D gene is left open where the match is weak. Size is stated for part of the rows, as once, few or many counts, or as a class when the clone is expanded.

D gene: TRBD2; J gene: TRBJ2-7; CDR3 length: 16; clone size: NA; V gene: TRBV7-2; CDR3 protein: CASSFVAGHFSYEQYF; CDR3 DNA: TGTGCCAGCAGCTTCGTAGCGGGGCACTTTTCCTACGAGCAGTACTTC
D gene: NA; J gene: TRBJ1-1; CDR3 length: 13; clone size: NA; V gene: TRBV5-1; CDR3 protein: CASSRPSGTEAFF; CDR3 DNA: TGCGCCAGCAGCAGACCGTCGGGCACTGAAGCTTTCTTT
D gene: NA; J gene: TRBJ1-2; CDR3 length: 16; clone size: NA; V gene: TRBV4-3; CDR3 protein: CASSQGLGADYYGYTF; CDR3 DNA: TGCGCCAGCAGCCAAGGTCTGGGGGCTGACTACTATGGCTACACCTTC
D gene: NA; J gene: TRBJ2-1; CDR3 length: 13; clone size: NA; V gene: TRBV6-5; CDR3 protein: CASTPTQGGEQFF; CDR3 DNA: TGTGCCAGCACCCCTACTCAGGGCGGTGAGCAGTTCTTC
D gene: NA; J gene: TRBJ1-2; CDR3 length: 16; clone size: once; V gene: TRBV27; CDR3 protein: CASSFNRGGRQGGYTF; CDR3 DNA: TGTGCCAGCAGTTTCAACCGGGGGGGGAGGCAGGGTGGCTACACCTTC
D gene: NA; J gene: TRBJ2-7; CDR3 length: 14; clone size: NA; V gene: TRBV6-6; CDR3 protein: CASSYTPGVYEQYF; CDR3 DNA: TGTGCCAGCAGTTACACACCCGGGGTCTACGAGCAGTACTTC
D gene: NA; J gene: TRBJ2-3; CDR3 length: 15; clone size: NA; V gene: TRBV5-1; CDR3 protein: CASSLTGRSTDTQYF; CDR3 DNA: TGCGCCAGCAGCCTGACGGGGAGGTCCACAGATACGCAGTATTTT
D gene: NA; J gene: TRBJ1-2; CDR3 length: 15; clone size: NA; V gene: TRBV6-5; CDR3 protein: CASQISDGYNYGYTF; CDR3 DNA: TGTGCCAGCCAGATTTCCGATGGTTATAACTATGGCTACACCTTC
D gene: NA; J gene: TRBJ2-7; CDR3 length: 15; clone size: few; V gene: TRBV5-4; CDR3 protein: CASSLGATESYEQYF; CDR3 DNA: TGTGCCAGCAGCTTGGGGGCGACCGAGTCCTACGAGCAGTACTTC
D gene: TRBD1; J gene: TRBJ2-2; CDR3 length: 13; clone size: NA; V gene: TRBV6-6; CDR3 protein: CASSGQGVGELFF; CDR3 DNA: TGTGCCAGCAGCGGGCAGGGGGTCGGGGAGCTGTTTTTT
D gene: NA; J gene: TRBJ2-2; CDR3 length: 15; clone size: NA; V gene: TRBV10-1; CDR3 protein: CASSEGQGFTGELFF; CDR3 DNA: TGCGCCAGCAGTGAGGGGCAGGGGTTCACCGGGGAGCTGTTTTTT
D gene: NA; J gene: TRBJ2-3; CDR3 length: 16; clone size: NA; V gene: TRBV5-1; CDR3 protein: CASSLGGPISTDTQYF; CDR3 DNA: TGCGCCAGCAGCTTGGGAGGTCCAATCAGCACAGATACGCAGTATTTT
D gene: NA; J gene: TRBJ2-5; CDR3 length: 14; clone size: NA; V gene: TRBV5-1; CDR3 protein: CASSPDRTQETQYF; CDR3 DNA: TGCGCCAGCAGCCCCGACAGGACCCAAGAGACCCAGTACTTC
D gene: TRBD1; J gene: TRBJ1-2; CDR3 length: 15; clone size: NA; V gene: TRBV7-2; CDR3 protein: CASTPRWGQGSGYTF; CDR3 DNA: TGTGCCAGCACCCCCCGCTGGGGACAGGGGTCTGGCTACACCTTC
D gene: TRBD1; J gene: TRBJ2-1; CDR3 length: 14; clone size: few; V gene: TRBV6-5; CDR3 protein: CASRTGSSYNEQFF; CDR3 DNA: TGTGCCAGCAGGACAGGGAGCTCCTACAATGAGCAGTTCTTC
D gene: TRBD1; J gene: TRBJ2-7; CDR3 length: 13; clone size: NA; V gene: TRBV5-4; CDR3 protein: CASSSGTVDEQYF; CDR3 DNA: TGTGCCAGCAGCTCCGGGACAGTCGACGAGCAGTACTTC
D gene: NA; J gene: TRBJ2-7; CDR3 length: 15; clone size: NA; V gene: TRBV7-2; CDR3 protein: CASSSPELASYEQYF; CDR3 DNA: TGTGCCAGCAGCTCCCCGGAGTTAGCCTCCTACGAGCAGTACTTC
D gene: TRBD1; J gene: TRBJ1-1; CDR3 length: 15; clone size: NA; V gene: TRBV19; CDR3 protein: CASSPNTGGITEAFF; CDR3 DNA: TGTGCCAGTAGCCCAAACACAGGGGGCATAACTGAAGCTTTCTTT
D gene: NA; J gene: TRBJ1-4; CDR3 length: 11; clone size: NA; V gene: TRBV5-1; CDR3 protein: CASSEEGKLFF; CDR3 DNA: TGCGCCAGCAGCGAGGAAGGAAAACTGTTTTTT
D gene: TRBD1; J gene: TRBJ2-7; CDR3 length: 15; clone size: NA; V gene: TRBV6-5; CDR3 protein: CASSYSDRGEDEQYF; CDR3 DNA: TGTGCCAGCAGTTACTCTGACAGGGGGGAAGACGAGCAGTACTTC
D gene: NA; J gene: TRBJ2-3; CDR3 length: 16; clone size: NA; V gene: TRBV5-4; CDR3 protein: CASSLLTAPSTDTQYF; CDR3 DNA: TGTGCCAGCAGCTTGCTAACAGCTCCTAGCACAGATACGCAGTATTTT
D gene: NA; J gene: TRBJ1-2; CDR3 length: 17; clone size: NA; V gene: TRBV4-3; CDR3 protein: CASSRDRSHLPTYGYTF; CDR3 DNA: TGCGCCAGCAGCCGAGATCGCTCACATCTCCCCACCTATGGCTACACCTTC
D gene: NA; J gene: TRBJ1-1; CDR3 length: 13; clone size: NA; V gene: TRBV9; CDR3 protein: CASTRTGNTEAFF; CDR3 DNA: TGTGCCAGCACCAGAACGGGGAACACTGAAGCTTTCTTT
D gene: TRBD2; J gene: TRBJ2-3; CDR3 length: 17; clone size: NA; V gene: TRBV13; CDR3 protein: CASSDSHRGLAGYTQYF; CDR3 DNA: TGTGCCAGCAGCGACTCCCACCGGGGACTAGCGGGGTATACGCAGTATTTT
D gene: TRBD2; J gene: TRBJ2-7; CDR3 length: 17; clone size: NA; V gene: TRBV19; CDR3 protein: CASSMSPAGGSRYEQYF; CDR3 DNA: TGTGCCAGTAGTATGTCACCAGCGGGAGGCTCGCGGTACGAGCAGTACTTC
D gene: TRBD2; J gene: TRBJ2-1; CDR3 length: 11; clone size: NA; V gene: TRBV5-4; CDR3 protein: CASSSAGGGIF; CDR3 DNA: TGTGCCAGCAGTTCTGCGGGGGGTGGGATCTTC
D gene: NA; J gene: TRBJ1-3; CDR3 length: 13; clone size: NA; V gene: TRBV7-9; CDR3 protein: CASSIGQGNTIYF; CDR3 DNA: TGTGCCAGCAGCATTGGACAGGGAAACACCATATATTTT
D gene: NA; J gene: TRBJ1-2; CDR3 length: 13; clone size: NA; V gene: TRBV19; CDR3 protein: CASTGDTGSGYTF; CDR3 DNA: TGTGCCAGTACCGGGGATACAGGGTCTGGCTACACCTTC
D gene: TRBD1; J gene: TRBJ1-6; CDR3 length: 16; clone size: NA; V gene: TRBV6-6; CDR3 protein: CASSPGLNRGKPPLHF; CDR3 DNA: TGTGCCAGCAGCCCCGGTTTGAACAGGGGGAAACCACCCCTCCACTTT
D gene: TRBD1; J gene: TRBJ1-1; CDR3 length: 14; clone size: once; V gene: TRBV5-1; CDR3 protein: CASSFDRGRAEAFF; CDR3 DNA: TGCGCCAGCAGCTTTGACAGGGGTCGGGCTGAAGCTTTCTTT
D gene: TRBD2; J gene: TRBJ2-3; CDR3 length: 15; clone size: NA; V gene: TRBV7-2; CDR3 protein: CASSRLRGGSDTQYF; CDR3 DNA: TGTGCCAGCAGCCGCCTACGGGGGGGATCAGATACGCAGTATTTT
D gene: TRBD2; J gene: TRBJ2-3; CDR3 length: 16; clone size: NA; V gene: TRBV18; CDR3 protein: CASSPLLAGTTDTQYF; CDR3 DNA: TGTGCCAGCTCACCCCTCCTAGCGGGGACAACAGATACGCAGTATTTT
D gene: TRBD2; J gene: TRBJ2-4; CDR3 length: 15; clone size: once; V gene: TRBV10-3; CDR3 protein: CAISTGAGAKNIQYF; CDR3 DNA: TGTGCCATCAGTACCGGAGCGGGGGCCAAAAACATTCAGTACTTC
D gene: TRBD2; J gene: TRBJ2-1; CDR3 length: 15; clone size: NA; V gene: TRBV29-1; CDR3 protein: CSVGATSGYYNEQFF; CDR3 DNA: TGCAGCGTGGGCGCGACTAGCGGGTATTACAATGAGCAGTTCTTC
D gene: NA; J gene: TRBJ2-7; CDR3 length: 14; clone size: NA; V gene: TRBV10-3; CDR3 protein: CAISEGGASPEQYF; CDR3 DNA: TGTGCCATCAGTGAAGGTGGGGCAAGTCCCGAGCAGTACTTC
D gene: TRBD2; J gene: TRBJ2-1; CDR3 length: 15; clone size: NA; V gene: TRBV6-2/TRBV6-3; CDR3 protein: CASSYLAGVYNEQFF; CDR3 DNA: TGTGCCAGCAGTTACCTAGCGGGAGTCTACAATGAGCAGTTCTTC
D gene: NA; J gene: TRBJ2-2; CDR3 length: 16; clone size: NA; V gene: TRBV12-5; CDR3 protein: CASGLVRRATTGELFF; CDR3 DNA: TGTGCTAGTGGTTTGGTACGGCGGGCAACCACCGGGGAGCTGTTTTTT
D gene: TRBD2; J gene: TRBJ2-5; CDR3 length: 17; clone size: NA; V gene: TRBV7-2; CDR3 protein: CASSLGVSGRAGETQYF; CDR3 DNA: TGTGCCAGCAGCTTAGGGGTTAGCGGGAGGGCCGGGGAGACCCAGTACTTC
D gene: NA; J gene: TRBJ2-7; CDR3 length: 15; clone size: NA; V gene: TRBV11-3; CDR3 protein: CASSLDGRGSGEQYF; CDR3 DNA: TGTGCCAGCAGCTTAGATGGAAGGGGGTCCGGCGAGCAGTACTTC
D gene: NA; J gene: TRBJ1-2; CDR3 length: 13; clone size: NA; V gene: TRBV4-1; CDR3 protein: CASSQGQDYGYTF; CDR3 DNA: TGCGCCAGCAGCCAAGGACAGGATTATGGCTACACCTTC
D gene: TRBD2; J gene: TRBJ2-2; CDR3 length: 16; clone size: NA; V gene: TRBV12-5; CDR3 protein: CASGYRRGDNTGELFF; CDR3 DNA: TGTGCTAGTGGTTACAGGCGGGGGGACAACACCGGGGAGCTGTTTTTT
D gene: NA; J gene: TRBJ2-4; CDR3 length: 16; clone size: NA; V gene: TRBV7-9; CDR3 protein: CASSFYQGVAKNIQYF; CDR3 DNA: TGTGCCAGCAGCTTTTACCAGGGTGTAGCCAAAAACATTCAGTACTTC
D gene: TRBD2; J gene: TRBJ2-1; CDR3 length: 15; clone size: NA; V gene: TRBV10-3; CDR3 protein: CAINQRGSSYNEQFF; CDR3 DNA: TGTGCCATCAATCAGCGGGGGAGCTCCTACAATGAGCAGTTCTTC
D gene: TRBD1; J gene: TRBJ2-3; CDR3 length: 16; clone size: NA; V gene: TRBV6-5; CDR3 protein: CASSYSRQGDRYTQYF; CDR3 DNA: TGTGCCAGCAGTTACTCGCGGCAGGGGGACCGATATACGCAGTATTTT
D gene: TRBD2; J gene: TRBJ2-3; CDR3 length: 15; clone size: NA; V gene: TRBV5-1; CDR3 protein: CASSLAGTTTDTQYF; CDR3 DNA: TGCGCCAGCAGCTTGGCCGGGACTACCACAGATACGCAGTATTTT
D gene: NA; J gene: TRBJ2-7; CDR3 length: 15; clone size: once; V gene: TRBV5-4; CDR3 protein: CASSLGSGNSYEQYF; CDR3 DNA: TGTGCCAGCAGCTTGGGTAGCGGAAACTCCTACGAGCAGTACTTC
D gene: NA; J gene: TRBJ2-7; CDR3 length: 12; clone size: few; V gene: TRBV7-2; CDR3 protein: CASSLTAYEQYF; CDR3 DNA: TGTGCCAGCAGCTTGACAGCTTACGAGCAGTACTTC
D gene: NA; J gene: TRBJ1-6; CDR3 length: 16; clone size: few; V gene: TRBV2; CDR3 protein: CASRDVPLRGSSPLHF; CDR3 DNA: TGTGCCAGCCGAGACGTCCCCCTGAGAGGGAGTTCACCCCTCCACTTT
D gene: NA; J gene: TRBJ1-5; CDR3 length: 13; clone size: NA; V gene: TRBV2; CDR3 protein: CASSEIRGQPQHF; CDR3 DNA: TGTGCCAGCAGTGAAATCCGAGGTCAGCCCCAGCATTTT
D gene: NA; J gene: TRBJ2-1; CDR3 length: 18; clone size: NA; V gene: TRBV11-2; CDR3 protein: CASSLGPGQGPSYNEQFF; CDR3 DNA: TGTGCCAGCAGCTTAGGCCCCGGGCAGGGCCCCTCCTACAATGAGCAGTTCTTC
D gene: TRBD1; J gene: TRBJ1-4; CDR3 length: 13; clone size: NA; V gene: TRBV7-2; CDR3 protein: CASSVRQGGKLFF; CDR3 DNA: TGTGCCAGCAGCGTCCGACAGGGGGGAAAACTGTTTTTT
D gene: NA; J gene: TRBJ2-1; CDR3 length: 16; clone size: NA; V gene: TRBV9; CDR3 protein: CASSGSSDLAYNEQFF; CDR3 DNA: TGTGCCAGCAGCGGTTCTAGCGACCTGGCCTACAATGAGCAGTTCTTC
D gene: TRBD1; J gene: TRBJ2-7; CDR3 length: 14; clone size: NA; V gene: TRBV27; CDR3 protein: CASSPTGSSYEQYF; CDR3 DNA: TGTGCCAGCAGTCCGACAGGGAGCTCCTACGAGCAGTACTTC
D gene: TRBD1; J gene: TRBJ2-7; CDR3 length: 18; clone size: NA; V gene: TRBV3-1/TRBV3-2; CDR3 protein: CASSQNPTGDREFYEQYF; CDR3 DNA: TGTGCCAGCAGCCAAAATCCCACCGGGGACAGGGAGTTCTACGAGCAGTACTTC